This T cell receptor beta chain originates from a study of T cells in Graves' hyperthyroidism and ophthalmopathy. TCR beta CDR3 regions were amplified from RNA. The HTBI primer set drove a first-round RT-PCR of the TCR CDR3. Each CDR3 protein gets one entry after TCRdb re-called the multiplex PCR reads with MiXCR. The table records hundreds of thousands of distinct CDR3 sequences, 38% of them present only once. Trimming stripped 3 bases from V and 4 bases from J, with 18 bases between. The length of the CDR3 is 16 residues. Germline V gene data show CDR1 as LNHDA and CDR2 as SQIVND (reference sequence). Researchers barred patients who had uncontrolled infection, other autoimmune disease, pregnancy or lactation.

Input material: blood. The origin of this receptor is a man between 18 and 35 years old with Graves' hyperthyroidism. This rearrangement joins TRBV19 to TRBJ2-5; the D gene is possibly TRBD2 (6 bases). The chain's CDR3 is CASSITGTLAIETQYF. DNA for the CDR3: TGTGCCAGTAGTATCACCGGGACCCTAGCGATAGAGACCCAGTACTTC.